The rows below give T cell receptor beta chains drawn from one sample of a study of control samples from healthy donors and cancer patients. The table came from immunoSEQ multiplex PCR; TCRdb's copy has only in-frame clones and leaves some out. Here the sample spans about 120,000 clones, 85% to 95% being singletons. The sample was PBMCs. The receptors derive from a man aged 50 to 59 with head and neck cancer. The CDR3 runs from the conserved cysteine through the conserved F or W. The D gene is left open where the match is weak. Size is omitted from some rows. Given values are once, few, many or a class for expanded clones.

V	D	size	length	J	CDR3	DNA
TRBV7-9	-	-	15	TRBJ2-4	CASSLEGGTSNIQYF	TGTGCCAGCAGCTTAGAAGGCGGCACCTCAAACATTCAGTACTTC
TRBV19	-	-	14	TRBJ1-5	CASSLTSANQPQHF	TGTGCCAGTAGCCTAACCTCGGCAAATCAGCCCCAGCATTTT
TRBV7-9	-	-	16	TRBJ1-1	CASSLEREFLGTEAFF	TGTGCCAGCAGCTTAGAGAGGGAGTTCCTGGGCACTGAAGCTTTCTTT
TRBV9	-	once	18	TRBJ2-3	CASSVGEVGGILADTQYF	TGTGCCAGCAGCGTAGGGGAGGTAGGGGGGATTTTGGCAGATACGCAGTATTTT
TRBV27	-	-	18	TRBJ2-3	CASSLTPGGKLSTDTQYF	TGTGCCAGCAGTTTGACCCCGGGGGGCAAACTTAGCACAGATACGCAGTATTTT
TRBV4-2	-	-	15	TRBJ2-5	CASSQTADRQETQYF	TGTGCCAGCAGCCAAACTGCCGACAGGCAAGAGACCCAGTACTTC
TRBV6-5	-	-	16	TRBJ1-6	CASSYSPGWQNSPLHF	TGTGCCAGCAGTTACAGTCCAGGGTGGCAAAATTCACCCCTCCACTTT
TRBV4-1	TRBD1	-	17	TRBJ1-2	CASSQDYRGAVNYGYTF	TGCGCCAGCAGCCAAGATTACAGGGGGGCGGTTAACTATGGCTACACCTTC
TRBV7-3	-	-	14	TRBJ2-2	CASSLFMDFGELFF	TGTGCCAGCAGCTTATTTATGGATTTCGGGGAGCTGTTTTTT
TRBV11-1	-	-	13	TRBJ2-7	CASSLDWQREQYF	TGTGCCAGCAGCTTAGATTGGCAGAGGGAGCAGTACTTC
TRBV5-5	-	few	15	TRBJ2-5	CASSLAAGTWETQYF	TGTGCCAGCAGCTTGGCGGCAGGGACGTGGGAGACCCAGTACTTC
TRBV3-1/TRBV3-2	-	-	11	TRBJ1-1	CASSQDGRAFF	TGTGCCAGCAGCCAAGATGGGAGGGCTTTCTTT
TRBV5-1	-	-	14	TRBJ1-6	CASSRTWENSPLHF	TGCGCCAGCAGCAGAACCTGGGAAAATTCACCCCTCCACTTT
TRBV7-9	-	-	14	TRBJ1-4	CASREQSTNEKLFF	TGTGCCAGCCGTGAACAGTCGACTAATGAAAAACTGTTTTTT
TRBV19	-	-	12	TRBJ2-1	CASSFLGAGQFF	TGTGCCAGTAGTTTCCTCGGGGCTGGACAGTTCTTC
TRBV4-3	-	-	14	TRBJ2-1	CASSQLGTGDEQFF	TGCGCCAGCAGCCAACTAGGGACGGGGGATGAGCAGTTCTTC
TRBV7-3	-	-	11	TRBJ1-2	CASSPGVGYTF	TGTGCCAGCAGCCCCGGGGTCGGCTACACCTTC
TRBV2	-	-	13	TRBJ2-2	CASSDRDTGELFF	TGTGCCAGCAGTGACCGGGACACCGGGGAGCTGTTTTTT
TRBV4-1	-	-	10	TRBJ2-3	CASSQEAQYF	TGCGCCAGCAGCCAAGAAGCGCAGTATTTT
TRBV9	TRBD2	-	15	TRBJ2-5	CASSVASGVQETQYF	TGTGCCAGCAGCGTTGCTAGCGGGGTTCAAGAGACCCAGTACTTC
TRBV4-3	-	once	13	TRBJ1-2	CASSPQGVSSYTF	TGCGCCAGCAGCCCGCAGGGCGTAAGTAGCTACACCTTC
TRBV19	TRBD1	-	16	TRBJ2-3	CASSLRTGARIDTQYF	TGTGCCAGTAGTCTGCGGACAGGGGCGCGGATAGATACGCAGTATTTT
TRBV7-2	-	-	14	TRBJ2-5	CASSLVAVQETQYF	TGTGCCAGCAGCTTAGTAGCGGTACAAGAGACCCAGTACTTC
TRBV25-1	-	-	16	TRBJ2-7	CASSFEGGWAWDEQYF	TGTGCCAGCAGCTTCGAAGGGGGATGGGCTTGGGACGAGCAGTACTTC
TRBV5-1	-	-	13	TRBJ2-7	CASSLQETYEQYF	TGCGCCAGCAGCTTGCAGGAAACCTACGAGCAGTACTTC
TRBV30	-	-	16	TRBJ2-5	CAWSNPFGQAGETQYF	TGTGCCTGGAGTAACCCCTTTGGGCAGGCGGGAGAGACCCAGTACTTC
TRBV6-2/TRBV6-3	-	-	14	TRBJ1-1	CASSYGKVNTEAFF	TGTGCCAGCAGTTACGGTAAAGTGAACACTGAAGCTTTCTTT
TRBV5-4	-	-	14	TRBJ1-1	CASSFYSRNTEAFF	TGTGCCAGCAGCTTTTATTCGAGGAACACTGAAGCTTTCTTT
TRBV18	-	few	16	TRBJ1-5	CASSPGLGANNQPQHF	TGTGCCAGCTCACCAGGGTTGGGGGCTAACAATCAGCCCCAGCATTTT
TRBV30	-	-	14	TRBJ1-5	CAWSEGGSNQPQHF	TGTGCCTGGAGTGAGGGGGGGAGCAATCAGCCCCAGCATTTT
TRBV4-1	-	-	17	TRBJ1-2	CASSQAFRAGRDYGYTF	TGCGCCAGCAGCCAAGCCTTCCGAGCGGGAAGGGACTATGGCTACACCTTC
TRBV9	TRBD1	once	16	TRBJ1-2	CASSPSLGQGRSGYTF	TGTGCCAGCAGCCCTTCTCTGGGACAGGGTAGGAGCGGCTACACCTTC
TRBV5-8	-	-	15	TRBJ1-5	CASSLAGGTYQPQHF	TGTGCCAGCAGCTTGGCCGGGGGGACGTATCAGCCCCAGCATTTT
TRBV7-9	TRBD1	-	14	TRBJ2-3	CASSFTGGTDTQYF	TGTGCCAGCAGCTTTACAGGGGGCACAGATACGCAGTATTTT
TRBV28	TRBD1	-	15	TRBJ2-1	CASRRQGDSYNEQFF	TGTGCCAGCAGGAGACAGGGGGACTCCTACAATGAGCAGTTCTTC
TRBV27	-	-	15	TRBJ1-6	CASRPLGHSNSPLHF	TGTGCCAGCAGGCCGTTAGGTCACTCAAATTCACCCCTCCACTTT
TRBV19	-	-	14	TRBJ2-7	CASSTARGFDEQYF	TGTGCCAGTAGTACAGCCAGGGGTTTCGACGAGCAGTACTTC
TRBV4-3	TRBD1	-	14	TRBJ1-6	CASGRGTGYSPLHF	TGCGCCAGCGGGCGTGGGACAGGGTATTCACCCCTCCACTTT
TRBV12-3/TRBV12-4	-	-	11	TRBJ2-2	CASSFVGELFF	TGTGCCAGCAGTTTCGTCGGGGAGCTGTTTTTT
TRBV7-6	TRBD2	-	16	TRBJ2-3	CASSVDQRGIADTQYF	TGTGCCAGCAGCGTAGACCAGCGGGGTATCGCAGATACGCAGTATTTT
TRBV18	TRBD2	-	17	TRBJ2-7	CASSPGLAGGPAYEQYF	TGTGCCAGCTCCCCGGGACTAGCGGGGGGTCCAGCCTACGAGCAGTACTTC
TRBV6-5	-	-	16	TRBJ2-2	CASSYSRGPGTGELFF	TGTGCCAGCAGTTACTCGAGGGGCCCGGGCACCGGGGAGCTGTTTTTT
TRBV7-2	TRBD2	-	15	TRBJ2-7	CASSLAGGTSYEQYF	TGTGCCAGCAGCTTAGCGGGGGGGACCTCCTACGAGCAGTACTTC
TRBV11-1	-	-	15	TRBJ2-5	CASSPRTGAQETQYF	TGTGCCAGCAGCCCAAGGACTGGGGCCCAAGAGACCCAGTACTTC
TRBV5-4	-	-	16	TRBJ2-2	CASSLAGRGNTGELFF	TGTGCCAGCAGCTTGGCGGGCAGGGGGAACACCGGGGAGCTGTTTTTT
TRBV13	TRBD2	-	17	TRBJ2-3	CASSPRLAGGTTDTQYF	TGTGCCAGCAGCCCGCGACTAGCGGGGGGAACCACAGATACGCAGTATTTT
TRBV18	-	-	12	TRBJ1-5	CASSGPPGAYHF	TGTGCCAGCTCAGGACCCCCGGGGGCCTATCATTTT
TRBV5-1	-	-	15	TRBJ1-1	CASSLAPGPGTEAFF	TGCGCCAGCAGCTTGGCTCCGGGCCCTGGGACTGAAGCTTTCTTT
TRBV29-1	-	once	12	TRBJ2-3	CSARPTEDTQYF	TGCAGCGCCAGGCCGACCGAAGATACGCAGTATTTT
TRBV7-9	-	-	15	TRBJ1-4	CASSSPGRSEGKLFF	TGTGCCAGCAGTTCTCCGGGACGGTCTGAAGGAAAACTGTTTTTT
TRBV2	TRBD1	-	14	TRBJ2-3	CASRGSRGTDTQYF	TGTGCCAGCAGGGGAAGCAGGGGGACAGATACGCAGTATTTT
TRBV5-1	TRBD2	-	14	TRBJ2-7	CASRGGTVAYEQYF	TGCGCCAGCAGGGGGGGGACGGTGGCGTACGAGCAGTACTTC
TRBV10-2	-	-	13	TRBJ2-7	CASSWTDLYEQYF	TGCGCCAGCAGTTGGACAGACCTCTACGAGCAGTACTTC
TRBV5-1	-	-	13	TRBJ1-4	CASSLGGREKLFF	TGCGCCAGCAGCTTGGGGGGGCGTGAAAAACTGTTTTTT
TRBV6-2/TRBV6-3	-	-	15	TRBJ1-2	CASSYFLGQSYGYTF	TGTGCCAGCAGTTACTTCCTTGGACAGAGCTATGGCTACACCTTC
TRBV10-3	-	-	13	TRBJ2-1	CAISESQRNEQFF	TGTGCCATCAGTGAATCCCAGCGGAATGAGCAGTTCTTC
TRBV11-2	TRBD2	-	17	TRBJ2-1	CASSLIPFGGGENEQFF	TGTGCCAGCAGCTTAATCCCCTTTGGCGGGGGGGAGAATGAGCAGTTCTTC
TRBV5-8	TRBD2	few	18	TRBJ2-5	CASSLIQGTGGPRETQYF	TGTGCCAGCAGCTTAATCCAAGGAACGGGGGGGCCACGAGAGACCCAGTACTTC
TRBV29-1	TRBD2	-	11	TRBJ2-3	CSGGGTDTQYF	TGCAGTGGGGGGGGGACAGATACGCAGTATTTT